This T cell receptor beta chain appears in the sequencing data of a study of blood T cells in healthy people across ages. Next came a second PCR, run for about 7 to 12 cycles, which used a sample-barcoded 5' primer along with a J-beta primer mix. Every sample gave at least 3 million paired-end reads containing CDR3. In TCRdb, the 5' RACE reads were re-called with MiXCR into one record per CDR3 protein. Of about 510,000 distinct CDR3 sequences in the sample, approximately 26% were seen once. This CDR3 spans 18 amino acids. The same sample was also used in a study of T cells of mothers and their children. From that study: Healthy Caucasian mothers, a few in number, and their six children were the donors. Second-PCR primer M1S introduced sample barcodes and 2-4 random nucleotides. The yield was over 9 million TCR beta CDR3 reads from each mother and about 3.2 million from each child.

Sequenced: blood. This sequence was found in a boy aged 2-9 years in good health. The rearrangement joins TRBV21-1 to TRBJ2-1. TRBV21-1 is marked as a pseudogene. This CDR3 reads CASSKGRHYYIRYNEQFF. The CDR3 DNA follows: TGTGCCAGCAGCAAAGGCCGTCATTATTACATAAGATACAATGAGCAGTTCTTC.